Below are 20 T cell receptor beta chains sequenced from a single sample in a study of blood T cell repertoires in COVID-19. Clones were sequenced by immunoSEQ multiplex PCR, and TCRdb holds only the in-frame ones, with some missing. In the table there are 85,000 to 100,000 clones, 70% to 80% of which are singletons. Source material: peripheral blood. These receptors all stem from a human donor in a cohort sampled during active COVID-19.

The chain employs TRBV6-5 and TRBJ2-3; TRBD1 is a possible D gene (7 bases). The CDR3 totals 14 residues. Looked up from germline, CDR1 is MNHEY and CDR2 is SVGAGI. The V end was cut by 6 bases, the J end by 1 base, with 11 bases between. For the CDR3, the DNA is TGTGCCAGCAGGGCGGGACAGCGCACAGATACGCAGTATTTT. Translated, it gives CASRAGQRTDTQYF.

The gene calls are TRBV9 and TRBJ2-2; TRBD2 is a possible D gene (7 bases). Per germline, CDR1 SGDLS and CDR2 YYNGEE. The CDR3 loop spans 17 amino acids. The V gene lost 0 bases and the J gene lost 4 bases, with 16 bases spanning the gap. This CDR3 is CASSVDPAGASTGELFF. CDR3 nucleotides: TGTGCCAGCAGCGTAGACCCGGCGGGGGCCAGCACCGGGGAGCTGTTTTTT.

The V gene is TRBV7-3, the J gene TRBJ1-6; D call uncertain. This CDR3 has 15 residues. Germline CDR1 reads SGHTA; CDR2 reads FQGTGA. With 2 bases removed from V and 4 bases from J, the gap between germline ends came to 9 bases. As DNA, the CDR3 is TGTGCCAGCAGCTTAGGGCCCCCGTATAATTCACCCCTCCACTTT. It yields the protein CASSLGPPYNSPLHF.

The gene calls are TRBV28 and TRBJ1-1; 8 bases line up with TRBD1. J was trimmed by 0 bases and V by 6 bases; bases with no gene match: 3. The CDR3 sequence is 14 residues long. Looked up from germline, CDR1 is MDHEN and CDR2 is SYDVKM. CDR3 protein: CASSRDRMNTEAFF. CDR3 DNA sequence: TGTGCCAGCAGCCGGGACAGGATGAACACTGAAGCTTTCTTT.

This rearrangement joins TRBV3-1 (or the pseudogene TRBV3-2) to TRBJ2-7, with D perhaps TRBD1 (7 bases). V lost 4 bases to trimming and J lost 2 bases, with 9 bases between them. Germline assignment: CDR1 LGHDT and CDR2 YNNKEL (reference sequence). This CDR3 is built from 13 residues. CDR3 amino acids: CASSRGTAYEQYF. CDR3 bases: TGTGCCAGCAGCCGCGGGACAGCCTACGAGCAGTACTTC.

For the CDR3, the DNA is TGTGCCGCGTCGGGGGGATACGAGCAGTACTTC. Translating gives CAASGGYEQYF. The chain recombines TRBV28 with TRBJ2-7, with 7 bases aligning to TRBD2. Germline assignment: CDR1 MDHEN and CDR2 SYDVKM. V shed 11 bases and J 4 bases; nucleotides not matched to a gene: 5. The CDR3 sequence is 11 residues long.

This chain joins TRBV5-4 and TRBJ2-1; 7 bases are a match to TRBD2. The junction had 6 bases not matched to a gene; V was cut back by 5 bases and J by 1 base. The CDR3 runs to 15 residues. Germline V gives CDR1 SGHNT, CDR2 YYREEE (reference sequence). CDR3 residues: CASSLGGFSYNEQFF. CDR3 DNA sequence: TGTGCCAGCAGTCTGGGAGGGTTTTCCTACAATGAGCAGTTCTTC.

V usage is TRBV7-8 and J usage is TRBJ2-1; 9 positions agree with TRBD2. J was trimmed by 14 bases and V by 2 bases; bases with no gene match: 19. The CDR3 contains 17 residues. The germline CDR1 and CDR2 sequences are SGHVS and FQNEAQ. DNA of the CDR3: TGTGCCAGCAGCTTACACAGGGAGATTCGGCGGGAGGGTTCGGAGTTCTTC. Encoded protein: CASSLHREIRREGSEFF.

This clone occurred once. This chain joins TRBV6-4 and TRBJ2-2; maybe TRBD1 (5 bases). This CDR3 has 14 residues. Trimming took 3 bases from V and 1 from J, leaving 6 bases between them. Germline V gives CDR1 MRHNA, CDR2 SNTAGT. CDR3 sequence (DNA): TGTGCCAGCAGTGAGCAGGGGAACACCGGGGAGCTGTTTTTT. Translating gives CASSEQGNTGELFF.

The CDR3 DNA sequence: TGTGCCAGCAGTTTTTGGGAAGGGGAGGGTCAAACTGAAGCTTTCTTT. This codes for CASSFWEGEGQTEAFF. The chain couples TRBV28 to TRBJ1-1, with D maybe TRBD1 (5 bases). V was shortened by 3 bases and J by 5 bases, with 19 bases between the two germline ends. Germline loops: CDR1 MDHEN, CDR2 SYDVKM. This CDR3 spans 16 amino acids.

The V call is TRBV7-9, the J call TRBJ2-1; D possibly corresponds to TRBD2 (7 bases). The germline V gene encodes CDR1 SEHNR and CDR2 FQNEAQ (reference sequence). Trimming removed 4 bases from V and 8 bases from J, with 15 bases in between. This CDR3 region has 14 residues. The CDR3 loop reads CASSYPRGAHEQFF. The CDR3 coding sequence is TGTGCCAGCAGCTACCCCCGGGGGGCCCATGAGCAGTTCTTC.

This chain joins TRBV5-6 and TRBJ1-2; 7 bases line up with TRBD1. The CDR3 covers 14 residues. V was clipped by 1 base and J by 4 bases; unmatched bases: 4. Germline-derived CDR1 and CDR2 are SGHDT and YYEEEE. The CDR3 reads CASSLPDRSYGYTF. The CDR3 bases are TGTGCCAGCAGCTTGCCGGACAGGAGCTATGGCTACACCTTC.

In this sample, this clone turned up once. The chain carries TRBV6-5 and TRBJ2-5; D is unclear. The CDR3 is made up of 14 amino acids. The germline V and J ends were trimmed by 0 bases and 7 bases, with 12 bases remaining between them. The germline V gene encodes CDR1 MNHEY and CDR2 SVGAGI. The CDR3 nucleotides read TGTGCCAGCAGTTACTCGTCTAGTAGTGGGACCCAGTACTTC. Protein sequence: CASSYSSSSGTQYF.

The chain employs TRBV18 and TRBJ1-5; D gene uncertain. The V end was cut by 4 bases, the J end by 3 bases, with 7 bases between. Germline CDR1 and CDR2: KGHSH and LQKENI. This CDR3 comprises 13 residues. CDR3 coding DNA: TGTGCCAGCTCACGAACAGACAATCAGCCCCAGCATTTT. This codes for CASSRTDNQPQHF.

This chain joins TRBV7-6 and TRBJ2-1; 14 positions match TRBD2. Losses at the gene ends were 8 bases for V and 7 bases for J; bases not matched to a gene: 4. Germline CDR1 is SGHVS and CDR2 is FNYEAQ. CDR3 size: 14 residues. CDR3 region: CASGGLAGDNEQFF. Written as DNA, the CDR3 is TGTGCCAGCGGGGGACTAGCGGGAGATAATGAGCAGTTCTTC.

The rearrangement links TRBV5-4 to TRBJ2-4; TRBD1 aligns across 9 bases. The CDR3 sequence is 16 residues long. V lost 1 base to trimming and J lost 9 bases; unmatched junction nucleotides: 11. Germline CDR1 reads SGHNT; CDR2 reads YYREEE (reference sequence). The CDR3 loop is CASSLTGGGPEAIQYF. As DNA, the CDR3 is TGTGCCAGCAGCTTGACAGGGGGCGGGCCTGAGGCCATTCAGTACTTC.

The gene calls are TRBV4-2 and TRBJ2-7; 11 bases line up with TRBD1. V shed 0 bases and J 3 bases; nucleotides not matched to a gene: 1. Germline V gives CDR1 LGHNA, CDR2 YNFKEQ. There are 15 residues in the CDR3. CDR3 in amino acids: CASSQEGQGVYEQYF. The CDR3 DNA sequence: TGTGCCAGCAGCCAAGAGGGACAGGGGGTCTACGAGCAGTACTTC.

The CDR3 protein is CASSFGRSVNEQFF. The CDR3 bases are TGTGCCAGCAGCTTCGGGAGGTCGGTCAATGAGCAGTTCTTC. V and J are TRBV7-2 and TRBJ2-1; 7 bases match TRBD2. The CDR3 extends over 14 amino acids. Germline-derived CDR1 and CDR2 are SGHTA and FQGNSA. With V trimmed by 3 bases and J by 6 bases, 5 bases remained unmatched.

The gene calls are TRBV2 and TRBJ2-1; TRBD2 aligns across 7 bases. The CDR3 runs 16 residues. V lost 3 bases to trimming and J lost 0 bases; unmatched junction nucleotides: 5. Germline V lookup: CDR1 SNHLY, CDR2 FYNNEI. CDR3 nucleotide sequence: TGTGCCAGCAGTGATATTAGGACTAGCTCCTACAATGAGCAGTTCTTC. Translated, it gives CASSDIRTSSYNEQFF.

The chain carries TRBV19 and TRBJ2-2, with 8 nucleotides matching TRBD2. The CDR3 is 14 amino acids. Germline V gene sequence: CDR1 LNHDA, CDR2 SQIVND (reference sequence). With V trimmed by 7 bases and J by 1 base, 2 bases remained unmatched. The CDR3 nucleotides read TGTGCCAGTAAGCGGGAGATGAACACCGGGGAGCTGTTTTTT. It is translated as CASKREMNTGELFF.